The text below deals with one T cell receptor (beta chain). The clone's antigen remains unknown. Per-base quality was not reported, and no clone a single base away is much larger than it. The entry originates in a study of T-cell reconstitution after alpha-beta-depleted transplantation in children (dated by TCRdb to about 2016). Regarding the research as a whole: The study quantitatively tracked T-cell immune reconstitution after TCRalphabeta/CD19-depleted allogeneic hematopoietic cell transplantation in children using TCR repertoire profiling.

Findings and caveats that apply to the study as a whole: In some patients, the high TCRbeta diversity seen at day 60 was put down to recipient T cells and intrathymic progenitors that had survived conditioning. About two months after transplant, the apparently early recovery of alphabetaT-cell counts reportedly depended on just several hundred clones that had expanded rapidly and came from non-depleted graft cells. Over the following months the frequencies of hyperexpanded clones went down, and after one year T-cell counts and TCRbeta diversity were mostly credited to newly produced T cells.

The intended sense of this specimen's treatment or condition label: allogeneic hematopoietic cell transplantation with graft depleted of TCRalphabeta T cells and CD19 B cells. The transplant recipients were children given TCRalphabeta/CD19-depleted allogeneic hematopoietic cell grafts. The receptor library was made with PCR. The run used an Illumina HiSeq 2500. TCR libraries were prepared with molecular barcoding, using unique molecular identifiers to normalize TCRbeta repertoire quantification. TCRdb took the public reads, trimmed them with fastp at Q25, ran MiXCR for clone calling and kept in-frame beta chains. Identical CDR3 proteins give one entry, which carries the most common genes and DNA. Counted in this sample were a few hundred thousand distinct CDR3 sequences; 27% of them appeared once. About 35% of the sample lies in the top ten. Trimming at the junction amounts to 6 bases on V and 0 bases on J, and the germline ends lie 13 bases apart. The germline V gene gives CDR1 as SGHTA and CDR2 as FQGNSA. The CDR3 has 15 amino acids, counting the end cysteine and phenylalanine. Only the CDR3 DNA stays, 45 bases, in frame from base 1.

The chain is encoded by TRBV7-2 joined to TRBJ2-3; the D segment may tentatively be TRBD1 or TRBD2, each giving 5 matched bases. This clonotype was obtained from a boy younger than two with Wiskott-Aldrich syndrome, due to receive a stem cell transplant. The source was PBMCs, collected before TCRalphabeta/CD19-depleted stem cell transplant. CDR3 region: CASSWGRTSTDTQYF. The nucleotide sequence reads TGTGCCAGCAGTTGGGGACGGACTAGCACAGATACGCAGTATTTT.